The rows below give T cell receptor beta chains drawn from one sample of a study of T cells in Graves' hyperthyroidism and ophthalmopathy. Each CDR3 protein gets one entry after TCRdb re-called the multiplex PCR reads with MiXCR. The sample yields hundreds of thousands of distinct CDR3 sequences, 38% seen once. The sample comprised blood. The receptors stem from a young man with Graves' hyperthyroidism. CDR3s include the opening cysteine and the closing phenylalanine or tryptophan. A D gene is named only where the DNA matches it firmly. The size entry is marked missing in some rows and otherwise reads once, few, many or a size class.

v_gene: TRBV29-1; d_gene: NA; abundance: NA; j_gene: TRBJ1-1; CDR3aa: CTASTGTNTEAFF; CDR3nt: TGCACCGCATCGACAGGTACGAACACTGAAGCTTTCTTT
v_gene: TRBV2; d_gene: NA; abundance: NA; j_gene: TRBJ2-2; CDR3aa: CASSFVGSIPPGELFF; CDR3nt: TGTGCCAGCAGTTTCGTGGGATCTATTCCACCCGGGGAGCTGTTTTTT
v_gene: TRBV7-6; d_gene: NA; abundance: NA; j_gene: TRBJ2-5; CDR3aa: CASSLLRDQETQYF; CDR3nt: TGTGCCAGCAGCTTACTTCGGGACCAAGAGACCCAGTACTTC
v_gene: TRBV5-6; d_gene: NA; abundance: NA; j_gene: TRBJ1-1; CDR3aa: CASSLEPSEAFF; CDR3nt: TGTGCCAGCAGCTTGGAGCCATCTGAAGCTTTCTTT
v_gene: TRBV29-1; d_gene: NA; abundance: NA; j_gene: TRBJ2-3; CDR3aa: CSVRDGADTQYF; CDR3nt: TGCAGCGTCCGCGACGGTGCAGATACGCAGTATTTT
v_gene: TRBV9; d_gene: NA; abundance: many; j_gene: TRBJ1-2; CDR3aa: CASSVVEGVNGYTF; CDR3nt: TGTGCCAGCAGCGTAGTAGAAGGGGTCAATGGCTACACCTTC
v_gene: TRBV7-3; d_gene: NA; abundance: NA; j_gene: TRBJ2-6; CDR3aa: CASRPQIWGGANVLTF; CDR3nt: TGTGCCAGCAGGCCACAGATCTGGGGCGGGGCCAACGTCCTGACTTTC
v_gene: TRBV7-6; d_gene: TRBD1; abundance: NA; j_gene: TRBJ2-2; CDR3aa: CASSLDWPGGNGELFF; CDR3nt: TGTGCCAGCAGCTTAGACTGGCCAGGGGGTAACGGGGAGCTGTTTTTT
v_gene: TRBV29-1; d_gene: NA; abundance: NA; j_gene: TRBJ1-1; CDR3aa: CSLLGNTEAFF; CDR3nt: TGCAGCTTGCTGGGGAACACTGAAGCTTTCTTT
v_gene: TRBV9; d_gene: NA; abundance: NA; j_gene: TRBJ1-4; CDR3aa: CASSPRTLGRTNEKLFF; CDR3nt: TGTGCCAGCAGCCCGCGGACATTGGGGAGAACTAATGAAAAACTGTTTTTT
v_gene: TRBV24-1; d_gene: NA; abundance: many; j_gene: TRBJ1-1; CDR3aa: CATSDPQFPTEAFF; CDR3nt: TGTGCCACCAGTGATCCACAGTTCCCCACTGAAGCTTTCTTT
v_gene: TRBV20-1; d_gene: NA; abundance: NA; j_gene: TRBJ1-2; CDR3aa: CSATPTGIYGYTF; CDR3nt: TGCAGTGCCACCCCCACAGGGATCTATGGCTACACCTTC
v_gene: TRBV12-3/TRBV12-4; d_gene: NA; abundance: few; j_gene: TRBJ1-1; CDR3aa: CASSFPSTEAFF; CDR3nt: TGTGCCAGCAGTTTTCCCTCTACTGAAGCTTTCTTT
v_gene: TRBV10-3; d_gene: TRBD2; abundance: few; j_gene: TRBJ2-6; CDR3aa: CAISRAGGSGANVLTF; CDR3nt: TGTGCCATCAGTCGGGCGGGAGGGTCTGGGGCCAACGTCCTGACTTTC
v_gene: TRBV20-1; d_gene: NA; abundance: NA; j_gene: TRBJ2-6; CDR3aa: CSSRDPWGANVLTF; CDR3nt: TGCAGTTCCAGAGACCCATGGGGGGCCAACGTCCTGACTTTC